This T cell receptor (beta chain) stems from a study of OX40 agonist ivuxolimab in advanced cancers. Study results and limitations: At doses 0.1 to 3.0 mg/kg, CD4+ and CD8+ clones expanded.

Method: immunoSEQ multiplex PCR; TCRdb's copy keeps in-frame clones and lacks some. Counted here are some 81,000 clones, 83% occurring once; the ten biggest clones make up roughly 0.77%. As for this clone: No antigen is known for it.

The sample consisted of CD4+ or CD8+ T cells sorted from blood, taken in a trial of the OX40 agonist ivuxolimab. This clonotype originated in an adult with an advanced solid tumor such as melanoma, head and neck, liver or kidney cancer.

CDR3 sequence: CASGQGGSEAFF. In DNA, the CDR3 is TGTGCCAGCGGGCAGGGGGGTAGTGAAGCTTTCTTT. This chain connects TRBV11-2 to TRBJ1-1; 7 bases agree with TRBD1. The CDR3 length is 12 residues. Germline V gene data show CDR1 as SGHAT and CDR2 as FQNNGV. Trimming at V came to 8 bases and at J to 7 bases, leaving 7 bases not matched to a gene.